This entry concerns a single T cell receptor (beta chain). What it binds is not known. It was with random hexamers that roughly 0.45 to 1 ug RNA was reverse transcribed. Across 54 Vbeta and 13 Jbeta, immunoSEQ multiplex PCR amplified TCR beta CDR3. TCRdb reprocessed the immunoSEQ multiplex PCR reads via MiXCR and lists one record per CDR3 protein. The repertoire holds 300,000 to 350,000 distinct CDR3 sequences, with 92% as singletons. The data stem from a study of CD8 T cells in Susac syndrome. Study outcomes and limitations: Individuals included in the TCR sequencing and HLA analysis were acknowledged by the study to be relatively few in number.

The CDR3 is 21 amino acids. With V trimmed by 1 base and J by 2 bases, 19 bases remained unmatched. CDR1 SGHTA and CDR2 FQGTGA come from the germline V gene. Patients with stable or active relapsing-remitting disease, all of them treatment-naive, made up the multiple sclerosis controls. Negative isolation yielded CD4+ and CD8+ T cells, and FACS enriched TEMRA cells. The J gene is TRBJ2-1, the V gene TRBV7-3, with TRBD2 identical over 8 bases. The sequence was collected from a human donor with multiple sclerosis. The sample taken for sequencing was CD4+ T cells from PBMCs. The CDR3 protein is CASSLRAHFERGIVPYNEQFF. As DNA, the CDR3 is TGTGCCAGCAGCTTAAGAGCCCATTTCGAGCGGGGGATCGTACCCTACAATGAGCAGTTCTTC.